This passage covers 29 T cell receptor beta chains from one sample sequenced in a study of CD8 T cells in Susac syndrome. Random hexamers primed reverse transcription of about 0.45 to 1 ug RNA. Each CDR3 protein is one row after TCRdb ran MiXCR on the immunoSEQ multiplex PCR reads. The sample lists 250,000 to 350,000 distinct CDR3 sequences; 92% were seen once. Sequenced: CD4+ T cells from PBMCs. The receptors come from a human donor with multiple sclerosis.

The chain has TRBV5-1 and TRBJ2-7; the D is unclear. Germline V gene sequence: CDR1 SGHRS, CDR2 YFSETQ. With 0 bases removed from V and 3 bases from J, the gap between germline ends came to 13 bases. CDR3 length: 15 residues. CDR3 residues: CASSLAVAAGYEQYF. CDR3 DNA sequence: TGCGCCAGCAGCTTGGCGGTAGCAGCTGGCTACGAGCAGTACTTC.

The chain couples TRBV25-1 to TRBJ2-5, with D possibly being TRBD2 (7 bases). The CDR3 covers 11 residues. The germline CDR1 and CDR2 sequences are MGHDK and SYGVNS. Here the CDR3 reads CGGGRQETQYF. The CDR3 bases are TGTGGGGGGGGCAGGCAAGAGACCCAGTACTTC.

CDR3 nucleotide sequence: TGTGCCAGCAGTTTCCGCGCGCTCTCTGGAAACACCATATATTTT. Encoded protein: CASSFRALSGNTIYF. V and J are TRBV12-3 or TRBV12-4 and TRBJ1-3; D gene uncertain. The CDR3 has 15 residues. V gave up 3 bases and J gave up 0 bases, with 9 bases separating them.

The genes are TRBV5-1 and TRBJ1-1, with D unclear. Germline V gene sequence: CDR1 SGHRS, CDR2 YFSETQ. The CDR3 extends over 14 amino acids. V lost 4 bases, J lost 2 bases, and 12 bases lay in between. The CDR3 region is CASSPTSANTEAFF. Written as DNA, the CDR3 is TGCGCCAGCAGCCCGACAAGCGCCAACACTGAAGCTTTCTTT.

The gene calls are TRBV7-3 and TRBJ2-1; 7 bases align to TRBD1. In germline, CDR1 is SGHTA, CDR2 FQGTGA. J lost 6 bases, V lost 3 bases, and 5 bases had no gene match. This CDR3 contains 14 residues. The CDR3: CASSFKQGLNEQFF. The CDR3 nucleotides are TGTGCCAGCAGCTTCAAACAGGGGCTCAATGAGCAGTTCTTC.

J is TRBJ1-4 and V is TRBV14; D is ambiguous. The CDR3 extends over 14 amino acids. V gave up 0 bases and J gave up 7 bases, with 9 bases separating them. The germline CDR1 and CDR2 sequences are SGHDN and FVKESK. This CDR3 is CASSQDGLGEKLFF. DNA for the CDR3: TGTGCCAGCAGCCAAGACGGACTGGGTGAAAAACTGTTTTTT. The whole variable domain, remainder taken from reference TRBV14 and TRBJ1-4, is EAGVTQFPSHSVIEKGQTVTLRCDPISGHDNLYWYRRVMGKEIKFLLHFVKESKQDESGMPNNRFLAERTGGTYSTLKVQPAELEDSGVYFCASSQDGLGEKLFFGSGTQLSVL.

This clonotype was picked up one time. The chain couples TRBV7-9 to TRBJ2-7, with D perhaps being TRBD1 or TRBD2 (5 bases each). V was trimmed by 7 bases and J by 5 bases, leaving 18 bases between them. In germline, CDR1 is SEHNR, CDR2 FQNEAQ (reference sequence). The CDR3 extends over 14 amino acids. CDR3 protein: CASISMGELDEQYF. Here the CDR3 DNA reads TGTGCCAGCATTTCTATGGGGGAGCTGGACGAGCAGTACTTC.

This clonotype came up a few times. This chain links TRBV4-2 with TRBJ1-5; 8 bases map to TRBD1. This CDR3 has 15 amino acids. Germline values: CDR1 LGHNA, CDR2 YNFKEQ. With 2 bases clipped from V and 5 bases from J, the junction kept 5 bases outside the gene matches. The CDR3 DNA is TGTGCCAGCAGCCAACGGACAGGGCGGCATCAGCCCCAGCATTTT. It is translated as CASSQRTGRHQPQHF.

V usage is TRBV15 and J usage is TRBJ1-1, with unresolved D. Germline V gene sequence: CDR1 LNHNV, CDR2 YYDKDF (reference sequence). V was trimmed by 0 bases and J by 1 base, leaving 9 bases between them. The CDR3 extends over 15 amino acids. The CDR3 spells CATSRERVGNTEAFF. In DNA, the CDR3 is TGTGCCACCAGCAGAGAGAGGGTGGGGAACACTGAAGCTTTCTTT.

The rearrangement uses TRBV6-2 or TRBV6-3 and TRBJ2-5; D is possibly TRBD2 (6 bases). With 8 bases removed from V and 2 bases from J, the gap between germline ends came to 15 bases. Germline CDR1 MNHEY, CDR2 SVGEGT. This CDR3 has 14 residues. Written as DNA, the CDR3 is TGTGCCAGCCGGAGGGCCATAGGTCAAGAGACCCAGTACTTC. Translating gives CASRRAIGQETQYF.

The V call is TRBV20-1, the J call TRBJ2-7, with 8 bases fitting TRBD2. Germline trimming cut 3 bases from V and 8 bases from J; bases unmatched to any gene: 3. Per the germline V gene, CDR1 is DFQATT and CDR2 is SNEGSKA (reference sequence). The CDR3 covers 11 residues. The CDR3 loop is CSASGGVQQYF. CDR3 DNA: TGCAGTGCTAGCGGGGGGGTGCAGCAGTACTTC.

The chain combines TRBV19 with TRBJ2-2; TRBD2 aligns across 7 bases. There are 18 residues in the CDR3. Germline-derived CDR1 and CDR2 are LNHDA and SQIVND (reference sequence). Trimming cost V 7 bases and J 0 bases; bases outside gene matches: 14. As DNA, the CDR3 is TGTGCCAGTAATCTAGGTTCGGCTAGCGGTTCGAACACCGGGGAGCTGTTTTTT. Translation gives CASNLGSASGSNTGELFF.

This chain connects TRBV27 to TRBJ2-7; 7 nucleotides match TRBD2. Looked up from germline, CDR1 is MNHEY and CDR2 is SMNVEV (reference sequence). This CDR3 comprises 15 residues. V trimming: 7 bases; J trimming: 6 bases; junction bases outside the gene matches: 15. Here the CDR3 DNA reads TGTGCCAGCAAAGGTCTCTGGGTAGGGGAGGGCGAGCAGTACTTC. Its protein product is CASKGLWVGEGEQYF.

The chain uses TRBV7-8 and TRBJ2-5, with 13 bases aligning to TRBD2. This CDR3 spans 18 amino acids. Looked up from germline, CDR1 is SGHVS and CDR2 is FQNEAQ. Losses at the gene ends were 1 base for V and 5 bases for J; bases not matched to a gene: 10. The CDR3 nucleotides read TGTGCCAGCAGCTTAGTCGGACTAGCGGGGGATGCTGGGGAGACCCAGTACTTC. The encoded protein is CASSLVGLAGDAGETQYF. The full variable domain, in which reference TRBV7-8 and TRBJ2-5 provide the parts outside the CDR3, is GAGVSQSPRYKVAKRGQDVALRCDPISGHVSLFWYQQALGQGPEFLTYFQNEAQLDKSGLPSDRFFAERPEGSVSTLKIQRTQQEDSAVYLCASSLVGLAGDAGETQYFGPGTRLLVL.

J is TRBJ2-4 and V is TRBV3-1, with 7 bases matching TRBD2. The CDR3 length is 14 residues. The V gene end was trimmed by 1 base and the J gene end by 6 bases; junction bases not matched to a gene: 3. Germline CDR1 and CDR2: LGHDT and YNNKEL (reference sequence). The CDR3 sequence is CASSQGREINIQYF. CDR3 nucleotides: TGTGCCAGCAGCCAAGGGCGGGAGATAAACATTCAGTACTTC.

CDR3 protein: CASSRGLAGVQSRTDTQYF. The CDR3 DNA reads as TGTGCCAGCAGCCGGGGACTAGCGGGGGTCCAGAGTAGGACAGATACGCAGTATTTT. V is TRBV21-1 and J is TRBJ2-3; the table calls TRBD2, which could not be checked here. TRBV21-1 is flagged as a pseudogene. There are 19 residues in the CDR3.

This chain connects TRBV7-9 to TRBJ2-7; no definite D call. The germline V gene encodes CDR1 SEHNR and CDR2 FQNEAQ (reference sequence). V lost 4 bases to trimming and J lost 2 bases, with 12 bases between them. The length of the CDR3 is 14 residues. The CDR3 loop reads CASSSRFGTYEQYF. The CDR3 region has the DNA TGTGCCAGCAGCTCGAGGTTTGGGACCTACGAGCAGTACTTC.

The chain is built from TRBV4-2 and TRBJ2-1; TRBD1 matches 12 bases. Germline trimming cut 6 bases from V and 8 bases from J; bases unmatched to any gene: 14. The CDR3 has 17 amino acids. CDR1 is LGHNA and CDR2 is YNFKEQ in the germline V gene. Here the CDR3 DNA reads TGTGCCAGCAGGGGGACAGGGGGCGCAGGTGGTTTCGATGAGCAGTTCTTC. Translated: CASRGTGGAGGFDEQFF.

Here the CDR3 DNA reads TGTGCCAGCAGTTACAGAGGCGGGGTCTCCTACAATGAGCAGTTCTTC. Protein sequence: CASSYRGGVSYNEQFF. V gene TRBV6-5 combines with J gene TRBJ2-1; D perhaps matches TRBD2 (6 bases). The V and J ends lost 2 bases and 0 bases respectively, with 11 bases between them. The CDR3 has 16 residues. The V gene's germline CDR1 is MNHEY and CDR2 SVGAGI.

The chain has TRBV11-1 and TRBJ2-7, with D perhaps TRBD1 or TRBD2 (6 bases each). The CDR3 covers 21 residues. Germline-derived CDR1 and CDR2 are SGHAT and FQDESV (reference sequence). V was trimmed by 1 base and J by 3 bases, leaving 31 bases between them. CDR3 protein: CASSLERFRGRSSTGDYEQYF. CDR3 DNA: TGTGCCAGCAGCTTAGAAAGGTTCCGGGGGCGGTCCTCGACAGGAGACTACGAGCAGTACTTC.

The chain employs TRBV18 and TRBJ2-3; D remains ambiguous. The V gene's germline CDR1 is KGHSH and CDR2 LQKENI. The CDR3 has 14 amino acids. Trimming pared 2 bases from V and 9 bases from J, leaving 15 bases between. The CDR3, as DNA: TGTGCCAGCTCACCAGTCGAGCCTACCCGGACGCAGTATTTT. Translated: CASSPVEPTRTQYF.

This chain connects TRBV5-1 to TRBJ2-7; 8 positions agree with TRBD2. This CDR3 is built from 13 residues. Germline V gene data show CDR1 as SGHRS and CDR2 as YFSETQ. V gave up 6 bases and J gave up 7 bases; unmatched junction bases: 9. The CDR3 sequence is CASNRGGTREQYF. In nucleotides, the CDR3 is TGCGCCAGCAACCGGGGGGGAACAAGGGAGCAGTACTTC.

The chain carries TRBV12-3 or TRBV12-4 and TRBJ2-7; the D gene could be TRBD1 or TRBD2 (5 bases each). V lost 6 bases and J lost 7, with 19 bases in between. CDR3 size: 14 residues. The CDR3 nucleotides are TGTGCCAGCAGCCAGACCGGGACCTCGAGGGAGCAGTACTTC. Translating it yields CASSQTGTSREQYF.

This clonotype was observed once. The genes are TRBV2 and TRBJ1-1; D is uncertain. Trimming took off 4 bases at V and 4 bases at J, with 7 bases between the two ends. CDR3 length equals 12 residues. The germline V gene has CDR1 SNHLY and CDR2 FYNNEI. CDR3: CASSGGTTEAFF. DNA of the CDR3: TGTGCCAGCAGTGGGGGTACCACTGAAGCTTTCTTT.

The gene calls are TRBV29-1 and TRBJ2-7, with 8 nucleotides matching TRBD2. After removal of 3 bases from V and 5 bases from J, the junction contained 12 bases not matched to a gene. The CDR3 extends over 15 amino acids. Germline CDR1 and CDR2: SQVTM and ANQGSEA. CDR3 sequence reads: CSVEITPSGHHEQYF. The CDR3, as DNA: TGCAGCGTTGAGATTACTCCTAGCGGGCACCACGAGCAGTACTTC.

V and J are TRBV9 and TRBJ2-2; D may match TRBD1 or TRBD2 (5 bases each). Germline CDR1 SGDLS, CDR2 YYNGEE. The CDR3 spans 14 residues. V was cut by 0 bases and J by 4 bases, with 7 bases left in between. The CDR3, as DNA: TGTGCCAGCAGCGTAGCCGGGACCACCGGGGAGCTGTTTTTT. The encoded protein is CASSVAGTTGELFF.

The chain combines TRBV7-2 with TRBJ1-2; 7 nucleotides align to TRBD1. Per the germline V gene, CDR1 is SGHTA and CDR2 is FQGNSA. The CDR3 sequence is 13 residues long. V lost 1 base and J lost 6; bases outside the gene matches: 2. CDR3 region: CASSLDRGHGYTF. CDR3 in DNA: TGTGCCAGCAGCTTAGACAGGGGCCATGGCTACACCTTC.

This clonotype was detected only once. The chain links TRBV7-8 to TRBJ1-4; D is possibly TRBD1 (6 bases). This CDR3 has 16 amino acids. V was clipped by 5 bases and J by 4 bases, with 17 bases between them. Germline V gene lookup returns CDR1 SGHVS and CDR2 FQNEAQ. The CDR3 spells CASSATDRPLNEKLFF. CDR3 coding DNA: TGTGCCAGCAGCGCGACAGACAGGCCTCTTAATGAAAAACTGTTTTTT.

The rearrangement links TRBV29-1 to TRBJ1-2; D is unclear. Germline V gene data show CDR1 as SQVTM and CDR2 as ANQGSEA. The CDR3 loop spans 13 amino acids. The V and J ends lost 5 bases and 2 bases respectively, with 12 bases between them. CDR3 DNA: TGCAGCGTTCGATCCCAAGGAAACTATGGCTACACCTTC. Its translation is CSVRSQGNYGYTF.